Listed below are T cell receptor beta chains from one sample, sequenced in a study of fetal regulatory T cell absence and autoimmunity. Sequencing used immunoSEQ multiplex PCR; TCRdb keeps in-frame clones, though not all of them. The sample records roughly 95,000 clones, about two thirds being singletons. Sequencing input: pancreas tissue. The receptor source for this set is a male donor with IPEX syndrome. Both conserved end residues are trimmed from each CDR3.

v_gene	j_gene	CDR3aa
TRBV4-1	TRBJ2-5	ASSPGQYQETQY
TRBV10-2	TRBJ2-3	ASSTRVGDTQY
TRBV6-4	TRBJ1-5	ASSLRTRARRNQPQH
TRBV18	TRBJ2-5	ASSPFPGETQY
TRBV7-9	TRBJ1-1	ASSSHMGLNTEAF
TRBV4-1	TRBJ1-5	ASSQGGGGNQPQH
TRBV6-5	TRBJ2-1	ASSYGGEYNEQF
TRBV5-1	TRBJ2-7	ASSLPDSYEQY
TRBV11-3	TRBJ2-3	ASSLDLAGGYTDTQY
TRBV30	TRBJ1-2	AWSSLKDRGLANYGYT
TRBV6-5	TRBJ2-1	ASSYSAGAYNEQF
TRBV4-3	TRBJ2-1	ASSQASALAGGLSEQF
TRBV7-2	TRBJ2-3	ASSLELEPDTQY
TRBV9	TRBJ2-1	ASSPRTGYNEQF
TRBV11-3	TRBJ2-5	ASSLEGAAGAQETQY
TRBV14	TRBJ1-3	ASSQAGFPGNTIY
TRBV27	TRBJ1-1	ASSLLGGVNTEAF
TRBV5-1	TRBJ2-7	ASSVEGGRSYEQY
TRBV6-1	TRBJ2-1	ASSETRGTFSYNEQF
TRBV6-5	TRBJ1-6	ASSSDRKNSPLH
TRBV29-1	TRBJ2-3	SVARGQADTQY
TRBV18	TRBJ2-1	ASSSRLAGYNEQF
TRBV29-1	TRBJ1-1	SVVRGLNTEAF
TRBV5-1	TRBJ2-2	ASSLGLAGGNTGELF
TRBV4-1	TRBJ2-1	ASSLVWVAANEQF
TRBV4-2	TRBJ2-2	ASSPRTGGRNTGELF
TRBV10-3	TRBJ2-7	AISGTGQAYEQY
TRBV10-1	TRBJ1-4	ASSGGTATNEKLF
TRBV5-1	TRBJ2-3	ASSLVRGRQTDTQY
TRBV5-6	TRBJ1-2	ASSSRYRGSYGYT
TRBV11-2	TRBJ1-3	ASSPFRGAVRNTIY
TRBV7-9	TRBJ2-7	ASSPEH